Below are 2 T cell receptor beta chains sequenced from a single sample in a study of blood T cell repertoires in COVID-19. TCRdb's copy holds only in-frame clones and misses some; the assay was immunoSEQ multiplex PCR. The sample yields about 480,000 clones, 75% to 90% seen once. Sequenced sample: peripheral blood. These receptor sequences come from a man between 18 and 29 years old with COVID-19, enrolled during active disease.

The chain is built from TRBV12-5 and TRBJ2-2, with D possibly being TRBD2 (5 bases). With 4 bases removed from V and 2 bases from J, the gap between germline ends came to 11 bases. Germline lookup yields CDR1 LGHNT and CDR2 FRNRAP. This CDR3 region has 15 residues. The CDR3 DNA reads TGTGCTAGTGGTTCCCCGGGATTAAACACCGGGGAGCTGTTTTTT. This gives the protein CASGSPGLNTGELFF.

The chain recombines TRBV2 with TRBJ2-7, with a weak D call TRBD2 (5 bases). V lost 6 bases, J lost 4 bases, and 16 bases lay in between. CDR3 length: 14 amino acids. Germline V gives CDR1 SNHLY, CDR2 FYNNEI. CDR3 residues: CASRPGVVIYEQYF. As DNA, the CDR3 is TGTGCCAGCAGGCCCGGGGTCGTGATTTACGAGCAGTACTTC. The full variable domain, completed using reference TRBV2 and TRBJ2-7, is EPEVTQTPSHQVTQMGQEVILRCVPISNHLYFYWYRQILGQKVEFLVSFYNNEISEKSEIFDDQFSVERPDGSNFTLKIRSTKLEDSAMYFCASRPGVVIYEQYFGPGTRLTVT.